Following are 20 T cell receptor beta chains from one sample sequenced in a study of PD-L1 blockade in urothelial cancer. Clones were sequenced by immunoSEQ multiplex PCR, and TCRdb holds only the in-frame ones, with some missing. The sample includes some 50,000 clones, approximately 85% seen only once; the top ten take about 2%. Time point indicated: peripheral blood 6 weeks after treatment start. The source was PBMCs, collected around atezolizumab (anti-PD-L1) treatment. Receptors originate from a man aged 50 or older with urothelial cancer.

In this sample, this clone turned up once. The rearrangement joins TRBV19 to TRBJ1-1; no reliable D call. Trimming took off 7 bases at V and 0 bases at J, with 6 bases between the two ends. CDR3 length: 12 residues. Germline CDR1 LNHDA, CDR2 SQIVND (reference sequence). This CDR3 reads CASIRLNTEAFF. CDR3 coding DNA: TGTGCCAGTATCAGGCTGAACACTGAAGCTTTCTTT.

This clone was counted a single time. The V and J genes are TRBV25-1 and TRBJ2-5; D is unclear. CDR3 length equals 13 residues. Between the trimmed V and J ends, which lost 5 bases and 4 bases, there was a span of 11 bases. Germline V lookup: CDR1 MGHDK, CDR2 SYGVNS. This chain's CDR3 is CASSFRFPETQYF. In DNA form, the CDR3 reads TGTGCCAGCAGTTTTCGGTTTCCAGAGACCCAGTACTTC.

The gene calls are TRBV25-1 and TRBJ1-4, with unresolved D. The V gene's germline CDR1 is MGHDK and CDR2 SYGVNS. The germline V and J ends were trimmed by 5 bases and 7 bases, with 8 bases remaining between them. This CDR3 comprises 12 residues. The CDR3 reads CASSRQTEKLFF. Here the CDR3 DNA reads TGTGCCAGCAGTAGACAAACTGAAAAACTGTTTTTT.

The gene calls are TRBV5-1 and TRBJ2-2; 10 bases agree with TRBD2. CDR1 SGHRS and CDR2 YFSETQ come from the germline V gene. The CDR3 is made up of 16 amino acids. After removal of 4 bases from V and 4 bases from J, the junction contained 7 bases not matched to a gene. CDR3 protein: CASSPKGLASTGELFF. CDR3 DNA: TGCGCCAGCAGCCCCAAGGGACTAGCGAGCACCGGGGAGCTGTTTTTT.

This chain joins TRBV12-5 and TRBJ2-7, with D unclear. This CDR3 region has 12 residues. Germline lookup yields CDR1 LGHNT and CDR2 FRNRAP. V shed 0 bases and J shed 6 bases, with 6 bases lying between them. CDR3 coding DNA: TGTGCTAGTGGTTTGGTACTGGTCGAGCAGTACTTC. Amino acid sequence: CASGLVLVEQYF. Full variable domain (remainder filled in from reference TRBV12-5 and TRBJ2-7): DARVTQTPRHKVTEMGQEVTMRCQPILGHNTVFWYRQTMMQGLELLAYFRNRAPLDDSGMPKDRFSAEMPDATLATLKIQPSEPRDSAVYFCASGLVLVEQYFGPGTRLTVT.

This clone was observed once. The genes are TRBV7-9 and TRBJ2-5, with 8 positions matching TRBD1. Per germline, CDR1 SEHNR and CDR2 FQNEAQ (reference sequence). The CDR3 runs to 14 residues. J lost 2 bases, V lost 5 bases, and 4 bases had no gene match. The CDR3 nucleotides are TGTGCCAGCAGCCCGGACAGGGCACAAGAGACCCAGTACTTC. Its translation: CASSPDRAQETQYF.

This clone was detected once. V is TRBV9 and J is TRBJ2-3; 11 bases match TRBD2. This CDR3 is built from 16 residues. Per the germline V gene, CDR1 is SGDLS and CDR2 is YYNGEE. V lost 3 bases, J lost 3 bases, and 6 bases stayed unmatched. The CDR3 loop is CASSAFPSGGTDTQYF. The CDR3, as DNA: TGTGCCAGCAGCGCATTCCCTAGCGGGGGGACAGATACGCAGTATTTT.

The rearrangement uses TRBV30 and TRBJ1-4; D might be TRBD1 (6 bases). The CDR3 is made up of 13 amino acids. Trimming took off 2 bases at V and 5 bases at J, with 9 bases between the two ends. The germline V gene has CDR1 GTSNPN and CDR2 SVGIG (reference sequence). The CDR3 bases are TGTGCCTGGAGTCCTCAGGGGAATGAAAAACTGTTTTTT. Translated: CAWSPQGNEKLFF. Full variable domain (missing parts from reference TRBV30 and TRBJ1-4): SQTIHQWPATLVQPVGSPLSLECTVEGTSNPNLYWYRQAAGRGLQLLFYSVGIGQISSEVPQNLSASRPQDRQFILSSKKLLLSDSGFYLCAWSPQGNEKLFFGSGTQLSVL.

The chain carries TRBV5-6 and TRBJ1-6; D may be TRBD1 (6 bases). Germline V lookup: CDR1 SGHDT, CDR2 YYEEEE. V shed 0 bases and J shed 10 bases, with 8 bases lying between them. This CDR3 has 13 residues. CDR3 in DNA: TGTGCCAGCAGCTTGGGACAGGCCTCACCCCTCCACTTT. Translation: CASSLGQASPLHF.

This clone has only one observation. V is TRBV2 and J is TRBJ2-7; TRBD1 matches at 8 bases. Germline CDR1 and CDR2: SNHLY and FYNNEI. Trimming at V came to 6 bases and at J to 0 bases, leaving 7 bases not matched to a gene. There are 15 residues in the CDR3. The CDR3 DNA is TGTGCCAGCAGGATGACAGGGGTTCGCTCCTACGAGCAGTACTTC. Residues: CASRMTGVRSYEQYF.

A single count supports this clone. The rearrangement joins TRBV9 to TRBJ2-7; 13 nucleotides line up with TRBD2. CDR1 is SGDLS and CDR2 is YYNGEE in the germline V gene. The CDR3 consists of 15 residues. J was trimmed by 4 bases and V by 2 bases; bases with no gene match: 3. The CDR3 DNA reads TGTGCCAGCAGCGTCACTAGCGGGGGGGAATACGAGCAGTACTTC. Amino acids: CASSVTSGGEYEQYF.

The J gene is TRBJ1-4, the V gene TRBV2, with 8 bases that match TRBD1. The V gene's germline CDR1 is SNHLY and CDR2 FYNNEI. V trimming: 4 bases; J trimming: 0 bases; junction bases outside the gene matches: 4. CDR3 size: 16 residues. The CDR3 nucleotides are TGTGCCAGCAGTGGGGCGACAGGGGCAACTAATGAAAAACTGTTTTTT. This encodes CASSGATGATNEKLFF.

The gene calls are TRBV5-4 and TRBJ2-5; D is possibly TRBD1 or TRBD2 (5 bases each). Germline loops: CDR1 SGHNT, CDR2 YYREEE (reference sequence). V lost 5 bases and J lost 3, with 14 bases in between. The CDR3 runs to 14 residues. CDR3 DNA: TGTGCCAGCAGGTTGAGGGGCAGGGAAGAGACCCAGTACTTC. Protein: CASRLRGREETQYF.

This sequence joins TRBV9 and TRBJ2-3; 9 nucleotides agree with TRBD2. The germline V gene has CDR1 SGDLS and CDR2 YYNGEE. The CDR3 runs 17 residues. V shed 4 bases and J 3 bases; nucleotides not matched to a gene: 12. Written as DNA, the CDR3 is TGTGCCAGCAGCTTGGGGAGGGCTAGCGGGGCGACAGATACGCAGTATTTT. This sequence encodes CASSLGRASGATDTQYF.

This rearrangement joins TRBV30 to TRBJ2-7; 15 nucleotides align to TRBD2. V dropped 2 bases and J dropped 7; count of bases not matched to a gene: 9. Germline V gives CDR1 GTSNPN, CDR2 SVGIG (reference sequence). CDR3 length equals 16 residues. The CDR3 bases are TGTGCCTGGAGTCTACCTGGGACTAGCGGGAGGAGTGAGCAGTACTTC. Encoded protein: CAWSLPGTSGRSEQYF.

The chain recombines TRBV30 with TRBJ1-5; D remains ambiguous. CDR1 and CDR2 (germline): GTSNPN, SVGIG (reference sequence). The CDR3 consists of 16 residues. The ends were cut back, 2 bases at V and 3 bases at J, with 17 bases in the middle. The CDR3 spells CAWSIPPASSNQPQHF. The CDR3 DNA reads as TGTGCCTGGAGTATCCCCCCCGCCAGTTCCAATCAGCCCCAGCATTTT.

This chain joins TRBV5-6 and TRBJ1-3, with D uncertain. This CDR3 spans 15 amino acids. The ends were cut back, 4 bases at V and 0 bases at J, with 11 bases in the middle. CDR1 is SGHDT and CDR2 is YYEEEE in the germline V gene. The CDR3 DNA is TGTGCCAGCAGCCGGAGTGGGAGCTCTGGAAACACCATATATTTT. It codes for CASSRSGSSGNTIYF.

This chain uses TRBV2 with TRBJ2-5, with D possibly being TRBD1 (6 bases). CDR1 is SNHLY and CDR2 is FYNNEI in the germline V gene. CDR3 length: 12 residues. Trimming shortened V by 6 bases and J by 9 bases, and 14 bases separated the two germline ends. CDR3 in DNA: TGTGCCAGCAGCCCGGACAGTTGTGCCCAGTACTTC. This encodes CASSPDSCAQYF.

By share, this clone counts as medium-sized. The chain combines TRBV7-2 with TRBJ2-2, with 8 bases identical to TRBD1. This CDR3 is 17 amino acids long. CDR1 is SGHTA, CDR2 FQGNSA, per germline. J was trimmed by 2 bases and V by 5 bases; bases with no gene match: 10. The CDR3 sequence: CASSANRQGRNTGELFF. CDR3 nucleotide sequence: TGTGCCAGCAGCGCCAACCGACAGGGGCGAAACACCGGGGAGCTGTTTTTT.

This chain links TRBV28 with TRBJ2-3; the match to TRBD2 covers 8 bases. Germline trimming cut 4 bases from V and 0 bases from J; bases unmatched to any gene: 6. The CDR3 spans 16 residues. Germline V CDR1 and CDR2: MDHEN, SYDVKM. The chain's CDR3 is CASSSLTSESTDTQYF. The CDR3 DNA follows: TGTGCCAGCAGTTCCCTGACTAGCGAAAGCACAGATACGCAGTATTTT. Complete variable domain (other parts from reference TRBV28 and TRBJ2-3): DVKVTQSSRYLVKRTGEKVFLECVQDMDHENMFWYRQDPGLGLRLIYFSYDVKMKEKGDIPEGYSVSREKKERFSLILESASTNQTSMYLCASSSLTSESTDTQYFGPGTRLTVL.